This TCR beta chain was profiled in a study of cytomegalovirus exposure and HLA in healthy donors. Turning to the study itself: Within the Caucasian-associated ancestry cluster were under 85% of the approximately 370 genotyped donors.

In the case of this clone: Its target is not known.

Both 60 Vbeta primers and 13 Jbeta primers went into the PCR. In the authors' workflow: A follow-up analysis tallied tens of millions of unique TCR beta chains, roughly 11 million shared. Method: immunoSEQ multiplex PCR; TCRdb's copy keeps in-frame clones and lacks some. That table furnishes V, J and clone size, whereas the DNA furnished D and trimming. The repertoire holds 60,000 to 75,000 clones, with around 73% as singletons. CDR3 size: 12 residues. Deletions cut 8 bases from V and 4 bases from J, with 11 bases between. CDR1 MNHNY and CDR2 SVGAGI come from the germline V gene (reference sequence). Whole-study results and caveats: TCR beta chain V- and J-gene trimming was linked, in a later analysis, to a missense variant in DCLRE1C. When presence/absence was analysed, sequencing depth was taken to be roughly uniform across donors.

The clonotype was recovered from a man in his fifties or sixties in good health and CMV-seronegative. The chain employs TRBV6-6 and TRBJ1-2; D remains ambiguous. Sample: PBMCs. The CDR3 sequence is CASLTGSYGYTF. DNA for the CDR3: TGTGCCAGCCTAACGGGGTCCTATGGCTACACCTTC.